This paragraph covers one T cell receptor beta chain sequence. Its binding antigen is unknown. Per-base qualities were not stored, and no clone one base away is much larger. Using the deep immunoSEQ assay, multiplex PCR amplified TCR CDR3 regions from genomic DNA. Extracted genomic DNA from each cell subset was spread evenly across all wells of several immunoSEQ 96-well plates, with each plate serving as a replicate. Each replicate PCR for sorted subsets received roughly 0.2 ug genomic DNA, equal to about 30,000 T cell genomes. Purified libraries were measured with a Qubit 3.0 fluorometer, size-checked on a Bioanalyzer 2100, and measured again with the KAPA Library Quantification kit. Every immunoSEQ 96-well plate was sequenced on a separate single-read 150-cycle Illumina NextSeq 550 flow cell. Turning to the authors' computational methods: Because the immunoSEQ output included only junctional sequences and no quality scores, the filtering could not be the same as the filtering used for full-length reads. To assign V/J genes and CDR3, sequences were annotated against IMGT germline references using PyIR, a Python wrapper for IgBLAST v1.9. Reads were filtered out if the reads had weak V/J assignments (E-value above 1e-6), no CDR3, stop codons, out-of-frame junctions, or ambiguous translated residues. V3J clonotypes were defined as sequences sharing an identical inferred V gene, J gene, and CDR3 amino acid sequence. Percentage overlap between repertoires was calculated by dividing the number of shared unique clonotypes by the size of the smaller repertoire. Three approaches were used to assess repertoire richness: RTK rarefaction, the Chao1 estimator, and Recon v2.1 estimates of unobserved clonotypes. Generation probabilities were computed with OLGA for all TCRbeta clonotypes obtained by the gDNA method from four donors. TCRdb's version of the immuneACCESS table is confined to in-frame rearrangements and falls short of the full clone set. An unresolved V gene accounts for under half of the shortfall where checked; the remainder is of unknown origin. V and J calls and clone size follow that table, whereas D and trimming were derived from the DNA. This sample holds roughly 590,000 clones; around 95% were observed only once. The ten biggest clones cover 0.095% to 0.12% of the sample.

This sample is drawn from a study of shared clonotypes between healthy human individuals (TCRdb year 2020). Turning to the overall study: A couple of women and a few men aged 18 to 49 years were included in the cohort. Leukapheresis yielded between about 0.94 and 10 billion PBMCs per donor. Blood TCR repertoires of roughly five healthy adults were deeply sequenced to estimate repertoire size and the extent of clonotype sharing between individuals. For each donor, CD4 naive and CD4 memory were each run on three plates, CD8 naive on two plates, and CD8 memory on one plate. Libraries were prepared and TCR repertoires were sequenced by different laboratories using diverse techniques, in order to increase sequencing depth and limit assay-specific biases. General study outcomes and caveats: Sampling was restricted to blood, and TCR repertoires in tissues likely differ from the TCR repertoires found in blood. Pairwise subsampling indicated that sequencing depth was expected to affect the degree of clonotype sharing among donors. Rarefaction of sorted-subset datasets indicated incomplete sequencing despite the large sequencing depth. Estimated clonotype richness was generally larger for naive than for memory subsets. When several donors were compared, the shared fraction of clonotypes was 5% to 6.5% for naive CD4, about 4% for naive CD8, roughly 2.5% for memory CD4, and 0.35% to 0.4% for memory CD8. Compared with non-shared clonotypes, clonotypes shared by all four sorted-subset donors had higher generation probabilities. Because the study included a small number of donors, the genetic and exposure-history diversity represented was limited.

CD8 naive samples were obtained by positive selection for CCR7 among CD45RO-negative cells, yielding a CD45RA+CCR7+ population from which TemRA cells were excluded. Donors were healthy HIV-negative adults with no recently reported acute infections or vaccinations. Only Caucasian adults living in Nashville, Tennessee, USA were represented among the donors. After blood collection by leukapheresis, PBMCs were isolated using Ficoll-Histopaque density gradient centrifugation and then cryopreserved in the vapor phase of liquid nitrogen. Analytical flow cytometry was used to check the purity and quantity of every magnetically sorted T cell population. Genomic DNA was isolated from each sorted fraction and quantified by UV absorbance on a Nanodrop 2000c. The TCR comes from a woman in her 30s in good health. Sample: naive CD8+ T cells sorted from blood. This specimen's cell subset or site label, interpreted: CD45RA+CCR7+.

The DNA sequence is given as TGCGCCAGCAGCTTGTATGGTAGCGGGGGGGCCTACAATGAGCAGTTCTTC. Its translation is CASSLYGSGGAYNEQFF. Recombination linked TRBV5-1 to TRBJ2-1, with TRBD2 matching 11 junction bases. V ends up 1 base short and J 2 bases short, with an unmatched junction base count of 5. The CDR3, cysteine through phenylalanine, is 17 amino acids long. Only CDR3 DNA remains: 51 bases, in frame from the first base. From the germline V gene, CDR1 is SGHRS and CDR2 is YFSETQ.